The present TCR beta chain was sequenced within a study of blood T cell repertoires in COVID-19. Overall study: Samples of COVID-19 (acute and convalescent) were obtained from the United States, Italy and Spain. T cells, B-cell-depleted T cells, or PBMCs provided the cDNA or gDNA that served as material.

V lost 2 bases and J 0 bases, leaving 8 bases between the germline ends. Germline loops: CDR1 MGHDK, CDR2 SYGVNS. This CDR3 is built from 15 residues. The protocol was immunoSEQ multiplex PCR, while the TCRdb copy is restricted to in-frame clones and leaves out a portion. This sample has around 60,000 clones; over 55% occur once, and the top ten carry around 4.4%. This clone occurred a few times. Sequencing used peripheral blood. The clonotype originates from a woman aged 65 to 85 with COVID-19, enrolled during active disease. The chain is built from TRBV25-1 and TRBJ2-1; D remains ambiguous. The chain's CDR3 is CASSETEPSYNEQFF. CDR3 DNA sequence: TGTGCCAGCAGTGAAACAGAGCCCTCCTACAATGAGCAGTTCTTC.